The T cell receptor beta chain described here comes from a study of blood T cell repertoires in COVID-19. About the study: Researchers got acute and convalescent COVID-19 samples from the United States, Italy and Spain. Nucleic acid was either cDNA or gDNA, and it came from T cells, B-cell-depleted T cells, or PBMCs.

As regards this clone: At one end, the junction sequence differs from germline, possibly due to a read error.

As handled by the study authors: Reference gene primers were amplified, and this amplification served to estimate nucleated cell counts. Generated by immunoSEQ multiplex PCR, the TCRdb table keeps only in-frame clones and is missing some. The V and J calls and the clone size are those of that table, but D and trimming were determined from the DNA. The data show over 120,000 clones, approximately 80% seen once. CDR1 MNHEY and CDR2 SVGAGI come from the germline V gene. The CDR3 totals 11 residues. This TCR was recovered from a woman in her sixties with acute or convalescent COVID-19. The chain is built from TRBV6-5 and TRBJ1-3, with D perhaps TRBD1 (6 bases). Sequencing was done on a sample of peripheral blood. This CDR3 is CASRTPGHLFF. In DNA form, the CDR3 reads TGTGCCAGCAGGACTCCGGGACATCTTTTTTTT.